Described below is a single T cell receptor (beta chain) sequence and its context. Antigen specificity is unknown. The data belong to a study of cytomegalovirus exposure and HLA in healthy donors. This CDR3 is built from 14 residues. Germline assignment: CDR1 MGHRA and CDR2 YSYEKL. V shed 4 bases, J shed 5 bases, and the junction held 7 bases outside the gene matches. Study-wide findings and caveats: The Asian-associated ancestry cluster reportedly had fewer N-insertions than the approximately 690-donor mean in a later analysis.

A multiplex PCR was run with 60 Vbeta primers and 13 Jbeta primers. Clones were sequenced by immunoSEQ multiplex PCR, and TCRdb holds only the in-frame ones, with some missing. Of around 110,000 clones listed, approximately 9.4% are singletons. The specimen was PBMCs. The source of this sequence is a man aged 30-40 years in good health and CMV-seronegative. V and J are TRBV4-1 and TRBJ2-5; 7 bases are a match to TRBD2. CDR3 residues: CASSPPGGLETQYF. CDR3 coding DNA: TGCGCCAGCAGCCCCCCGGGGGGTTTGGAGACCCAGTACTTC.